Listed here are 21 T cell receptor beta chains from one sample, sequenced in a study of identifying expanded T cells in peripheral blood. Profiled with immunoSEQ multiplex PCR; TCRdb holds only in-frame clones, not every one. The data hold about 82,000 clones, with about 90% observed a single time. Material: blood. Receptors were obtained from a person aged 18 to 75 in good health.

The V and J genes are TRBV6-1 and TRBJ1-5; D uncertain. The CDR3 sequence is 13 residues long. Between the trimmed V and J ends, which lost 9 bases and 2 bases, there was a span of 11 bases. CDR1 and CDR2 from the germline V gene are MNHNS and SASEGT. The CDR3: CARALSRNQPQHF. The CDR3 DNA sequence: TGTGCCAGGGCCCTGAGCCGCAATCAGCCCCAGCATTTT.

The chain links TRBV7-9 to TRBJ1-2; 8 nucleotides agree with TRBD1. Germline V gives CDR1 SEHNR, CDR2 FQNEAQ (reference sequence). J lost 4 bases, V lost 4 bases, and 5 bases had no gene match. This CDR3 is 14 amino acids long. The CDR3 loop is CASSSTGVSYGYTF. CDR3 nucleotide sequence: TGTGCCAGCAGCTCGACAGGGGTCTCCTATGGCTACACCTTC.

This clone was recorded once. The chain joins TRBV14 to TRBJ1-1; tentatively, D is TRBD1 (6 bases). V gave up 3 bases and J gave up 4 bases, with 15 bases separating them. CDR3 size: 15 residues. Looked up from germline, CDR1 is SGHDN and CDR2 is FVKESK. The DNA of the CDR3 is TGTGCCAGCAGCCACCTACAGGGATTAGGCACTGAAGCTTTCTTT. Amino acid sequence: CASSHLQGLGTEAFF.

This chain links TRBV7-3 with TRBJ2-3; 7 bases are a match to TRBD2. From germline, CDR1 is SGHTA and CDR2 FQGTGA. V shed 2 bases, J shed 4 bases, and the junction held 6 bases outside the gene matches. This CDR3 contains 15 residues. CDR3 region: CASSLGLVEADTQYF. The CDR3 DNA reads as TGTGCCAGCAGCTTAGGACTAGTTGAGGCAGATACGCAGTATTTT.

Only one count was recorded for this clone. The genes are TRBV7-9 and TRBJ2-2; possibly TRBD1 for D (6 bases). CDR1 is SEHNR and CDR2 is FQNEAQ in the germline V gene (reference sequence). Trimming cost V 1 base and J 1 base, with 19 bases left between them. The CDR3 contains 19 residues. The CDR3 spells CASSLGQEFTHWNTGELFF. The CDR3 region has the DNA TGTGCCAGCAGCTTAGGACAGGAATTTACTCACTGGAACACCGGGGAGCTGTTTTTT.

This clone was seen just once. This chain connects TRBV5-8 to TRBJ1-2; D unresolved. Trimming stripped 1 base from V and 1 base from J, with 11 bases between. This CDR3 comprises 15 residues. From germline, CDR1 is SGHTS and CDR2 YDEGEE. In DNA form, the CDR3 reads TGTGCCAGCAGCTTGTCAGCCACAAATAACTATGGCTACACCTTC. Protein sequence: CASSLSATNNYGYTF.

J is TRBJ1-3 and V is TRBV30, with D perhaps TRBD1 (5 bases). There are 15 residues in the CDR3. CDR1 and CDR2 (germline): GTSNPN, SVGIG (reference sequence). Trimming removed 0 bases from V and 0 bases from J, with 9 bases in between. The DNA of the CDR3 is TGTGCCTGGAGTGTATTCGGGACCTCTGGAAACACCATATATTTT. Encoded protein: CAWSVFGTSGNTIYF.

For the CDR3, the DNA is TGTGCCATCAGTGACCCCGGGACAGCCACTAGCACAGATACGCAGTATTTT. Its translation is CAISDPGTATSTDTQYF. The chain carries TRBV10-3 and TRBJ2-3, with 7 bases identical to TRBD1. The CDR3 runs 17 residues. Germline assignment: CDR1 ENHRY and CDR2 SYGVKD. J was trimmed by 0 bases and V by 3 bases; bases with no gene match: 9.

The chain combines TRBV29-1 with TRBJ1-2; no reliable D call. The CDR3 consists of 14 residues. The V gene lost 5 bases and the J gene lost 0 bases, with 13 bases spanning the gap. CDR1 SQVTM and CDR2 ANQGSEA come from the germline V gene. CDR3 region: CSVRQGISNYGYTF. DNA of the CDR3: TGCAGCGTTCGTCAAGGGATTTCTAACTATGGCTACACCTTC.

The V and J genes are TRBV19 and TRBJ1-1; 8 bases map to TRBD1. In germline, CDR1 is LNHDA, CDR2 SQIVND (reference sequence). The CDR3 extends over 14 amino acids. Trimming cost V 6 bases and J 5 bases; bases outside gene matches: 8. As DNA, the CDR3 is TGTGCCAGTAGCAGCGGACAGGGATGGACTGAAGCTTTCTTT. As protein: CASSSGQGWTEAFF.

This chain connects TRBV5-4 to TRBJ2-2, with D perhaps TRBD2 (6 bases). The germline V gene has CDR1 SGHNT and CDR2 YYREEE (reference sequence). Trimming removed 0 bases at V and 2 bases at J, with 11 bases between. CDR3 length: 16 amino acids. The CDR3 reads CASSLDPGANTGELFF. CDR3 nucleotides: TGTGCCAGCAGCTTGGATCCGGGAGCAAACACCGGGGAGCTGTTTTTT.

The chain couples TRBV4-1 to TRBJ2-1; the match to TRBD2 covers 12 bases. Germline CDR1 MGHRA, CDR2 YSYEKL. The J segment lost 6 bases and the V segment lost 1 base, leaving 7 bases of the junction unmatched. This CDR3 spans 17 amino acids. The CDR3 loop reads CASSQVKGTSGPNEQFF. The CDR3 DNA reads as TGCGCCAGCAGCCAAGTAAAAGGGACTAGCGGGCCCAATGAGCAGTTCTTC.

The sample holds one count of this clone. The chain uses TRBV7-3 and TRBJ2-3; D call uncertain. The CDR3 runs 19 residues. Germline-derived CDR1 and CDR2 are SGHTA and FQGTGA. V was clipped by 2 bases and J by 0 bases, with 21 bases between them. The CDR3 reads CASSLGILWELTSTDTQYF. CDR3 DNA sequence: TGTGCCAGCAGCTTAGGAATTTTGTGGGAACTTACTAGCACAGATACGCAGTATTTT.

The chain uses TRBV2 and TRBJ1-6, with a weak D call TRBD1 (5 bases). Germline-derived CDR1 and CDR2 are SNHLY and FYNNEI. The CDR3 contains 13 residues. V was clipped by 1 base and J by 7 bases, with 5 bases between them. The CDR3 bases are TGTGCCAGCAGTGAAGACAGGAATTCACCCCTCCACTTT. Amino acid sequence: CASSEDRNSPLHF.

The gene calls are TRBV10-1 and TRBJ2-5; D perhaps matches TRBD1 (6 bases). Germline values: CDR1 WNHNN, CDR2 SYGVQD (reference sequence). Trimming cost V 6 bases and J 2 bases, with 10 bases left between them. This CDR3 is built from 13 residues. In DNA, the CDR3 is TGCGCCAGCAGCGGGACAAGGCAAGAGACCCAGTACTTC. This sequence encodes CASSGTRQETQYF.

The chain couples TRBV6-5 to TRBJ2-7; 9 bases line up with TRBD2. The V segment lost 1 base and the J segment 5 bases; nucleotides outside the gene matches: 3. CDR1 and CDR2 from the germline V gene are MNHEY and SVGAGI. This CDR3 region has 14 residues. CDR3: CASSYLGLADEQYF. The CDR3 coding sequence is TGTGCCAGCAGTTACTTGGGACTAGCAGACGAGCAGTACTTC.

The V and J genes are TRBV6-1 and TRBJ2-1; no clear D gene. The CDR3 is 14 residues long. Germline values: CDR1 MNHNS, CDR2 SASEGT. Trimming pared 8 bases from V and 8 bases from J, leaving 19 bases between. CDR3 region: CASGSSTSWDEQFF. The CDR3 region has the DNA TGTGCCAGCGGTTCATCGACTTCTTGGGATGAGCAGTTCTTC.

This sequence joins TRBV11-3 and TRBJ2-2; 10 positions agree with TRBD2. V lost 2 bases, J lost 2 bases, and 5 bases stayed unmatched. Germline loops: CDR1 SGHNT, CDR2 YENEEA. The CDR3 runs 17 residues. The CDR3 sequence is CASSLLAGVVNTGELFF. DNA of the CDR3: TGTGCCAGCAGCTTACTAGCGGGAGTGGTAAACACCGGGGAGCTGTTTTTT.

The rearrangement joins TRBV4-1 to TRBJ2-1, with a weak D call TRBD2 (6 bases). This CDR3 is 16 amino acids long. The ends were cut back, 1 base at V and 6 bases at J, with 16 bases in the middle. Germline CDR1 MGHRA, CDR2 YSYEKL. CDR3 in amino acids: CASSQGPGLPLNEQFF. CDR3 nucleotides: TGCGCCAGCAGCCAAGGCCCGGGACTTCCCCTCAATGAGCAGTTCTTC.

The gene calls are TRBV7-9 and TRBJ2-4, with 10 bases identical to TRBD1. From germline, CDR1 is SEHNR and CDR2 FQNEAQ (reference sequence). V gave up 2 bases and J gave up 7 bases; unmatched junction bases: 8. This CDR3 has 16 residues. CDR3: CASSLRRGTGANIQYF. As DNA, the CDR3 is TGTGCCAGCAGCTTAAGGCGTGGGACAGGGGCGAACATTCAGTACTTC. Supplemented by reference TRBV7-9 and TRBJ2-4, the full variable domain reads DTGVSQNPRHKITKRGQNVTFRCDPISEHNRLYWYRQTLGQGPEFLTYFQNEAQLEKSRLLSDRFSAERPKGSFSTLEIQRTEQGDSAMYLCASSLRRGTGANIQYFGAGTRLSVL.

V gene TRBV5-6 combines with J gene TRBJ1-2, with D possibly being TRBD1 (6 bases). Germline loops: CDR1 SGHDT, CDR2 YYEEEE. Trimming left V 5 bases short and J 1 base short, with 18 bases between. CDR3 size: 16 residues. CDR3 protein: CASSFGGPANNYGYTF. The CDR3 DNA reads TGTGCCAGCAGTTTTGGGGGCCCCGCGAATAACTATGGCTACACCTTC.